This section outlines one T cell receptor (beta chain) sequence together with its context. A read error may account for a junction end that differs from germline. TCR beta cDNA was reverse-transcribed from about 0.45 ug of total RNA. The reaction used a constant-region primer and ProtoScript II reverse transcriptase. Three nested multiplex PCR rounds of slightly modified ARM-PCR generated TCR beta libraries. The opening two PCR rounds, approximately 10 cycles each, paired TRBV1-TRBV30 forward primers with a C-beta reverse primer. TCRdb independently ran MiXCR on the multiplex PCR reads; one entry per CDR3 protein. The table lists around 99,000 distinct CDR3 sequences, roughly 70% of them singletons. The sample comes from a study of tumor-infiltrating lymphocytes in primary liver carcinoma. Co-extracted RNA and DNA came from roughly 21-30 mg of unsorted bulk tissue. This CDR3 region has 15 residues. The V gene's germline CDR1 is MNHEY and CDR2 SVGAGI.

Material: tumor-adjacent normal liver tissue. The TCR was taken from a man aged 40-49 years with primary liver carcinoma and hepatitis B virus infection. V usage is TRBV6-5 and J usage is TRBJ2-2; TRBD2 might be the D (5 bases). The CDR3 coding sequence is TGTGCCAGTAGAGGTAACCACCAGAACACCGGGGAGCTGGTTTTT. Translated, it gives CASRGNHQNTGELVF.